The present T cell receptor beta chain was sequenced within a study of T cells in Graves' hyperthyroidism and ophthalmopathy. Germline CDR1 KGHSH, CDR2 LQKENI. Trimming left V 6 bases short and J 11 bases short, with 23 bases between. CDR3 size: 16 residues. From approximately 9.1 ml of fresh peripheral blood, PBMCs were isolated. Researchers amplified the TCR beta CDR3 regions from RNA transcripts. HTBI primers were employed in a first-round RT-PCR of the TCR CDR3. TCRdb fed the multiplex PCR reads into MiXCR, producing one record per CDR3 protein. The sample lists 600,000 to 650,000 distinct CDR3 sequences; 15% to 20% were seen once.

The chain is built from TRBV18 and TRBJ1-6; D possibly corresponds to TRBD1 (6 bases). The clonotype was recovered from a young woman with Graves' hyperthyroidism. Material: blood. This CDR3 is CASSPYPGTRGTPLHF. CDR3 in DNA: TGTGCCAGCTCCCCCTACCCAGGGACAAGGGGAACACCCCTCCACTTT.